The 27 T cell receptor beta chains in this list originate from one sample, sequenced in a study of shared clonotypes between healthy human individuals. Clones were read by immunoSEQ multiplex PCR, and TCRdb kept only the in-frame ones, dropping some. The sample has over a million clones; 98% are singletons. Source material: naive CD4+ T cells sorted from blood. Subset specified: CD45RA+ positively selected. Receptors originate from a man aged 30 to 39 in good health.

The chain links TRBV18 to TRBJ1-4; D is undetermined. The CDR3 length is 16 residues. The germline V gene has CDR1 KGHSH and CDR2 LQKENI. V was pared by 3 bases and J by 8 bases, with 19 bases between. CDR3 coding DNA: TGTGCCAGCTCACCCATTTCTCCCGGCCTCGGGGAAAAACTGTTTTTT. Translated: CASSPISPGLGEKLFF. Supplemented by reference TRBV18 and TRBJ1-4, the full variable domain reads NAGVMQNPRHLVRRRGQEARLRCSPMKGHSHVYWYRQLPEEGLKFMVYLQKENIIDESGMPKERFSAEFPKEGPSILRIQQVVRGDSAAYFCASSPISPGLGEKLFFGSGTQLSVL.

Comments on this clone: Other nucleotide sequences in the sample specify the same CDR3. CDR3 sequence reads: CASSLGGSNQETQYF. For the CDR3, the DNA is TGCGCCAGCAGCTTGGGGGGCAGTAACCAAGAGACCCAGTACTTC. This chain uses TRBV5-1 with TRBJ2-5; a weak D match, TRBD1 (5 bases). Trimming cost V 0 bases and J 0 bases, with 9 bases left between them. Germline assignment: CDR1 SGHRS and CDR2 YFSETQ. The CDR3 totals 15 residues.

The chain is built from TRBV19 and TRBJ2-7; the D is unclear. Trimming took off 0 bases at V and 0 bases at J, with 9 bases between the two ends. The CDR3 loop spans 15 amino acids. Per germline, CDR1 LNHDA and CDR2 SQIVND (reference sequence). CDR3 sequence reads: CASSIDAFSSYEQYF. The CDR3 DNA follows: TGTGCCAGTAGTATAGATGCATTCTCCTCCTACGAGCAGTACTTC.

This chain connects TRBV5-5 to TRBJ1-5; 8 nucleotides agree with TRBD1. The CDR3 contains 13 residues. The junction had 4 bases not matched to a gene; V was cut back by 4 bases and J by 7 bases. Germline V lookup: CDR1 SGHKS, CDR2 YYEKEE (reference sequence). CDR3 DNA: TGTGCCAGCAGCAAGGACAGGGACCAGCCCCAGCATTTT. Encoded protein: CASSKDRDQPQHF.

The V call is TRBV7-3, the J call TRBJ2-1, with D possibly matching TRBD1 (6 bases). This CDR3 spans 14 amino acids. Germline CDR1 is SGHTA and CDR2 is FQGTGA. The ends were cut back, 2 bases at V and 8 bases at J, with 13 bases in the middle. In nucleotides, the CDR3 is TGTGCCAGCAGCTTAGGGGGCGCACGGGATGAGCAGTTCTTC. It translates to CASSLGGARDEQFF.

The gene calls are TRBV9 and TRBJ2-5, with D perhaps TRBD2 (6 bases). The V gene lost 0 bases and the J gene lost 8 bases, with 11 bases spanning the gap. The germline gives CDR1 SGDLS, CDR2 YYNGEE. The CDR3 runs 13 residues. As DNA, the CDR3 is TGTGCCAGCAGCGTAGGCGGGGCCGCTACCCAGTACTTC. Its protein product is CASSVGGAATQYF.

The chain links TRBV28 to TRBJ2-5; either TRBD1 or TRBD2 may fit D (5 bases each). Per the germline V gene, CDR1 is MDHEN and CDR2 is SYDVKM. The V gene lost 2 bases and the J gene lost 9 bases, with 7 bases spanning the gap. This CDR3 is built from 11 residues. In nucleotides, the CDR3 is TGTGCCAGCAGTTTAAAGGGACCCCAGTACTTC. Encoded protein: CASSLKGPQYF.

The chain links TRBV7-9 to TRBJ2-1; D unclear. Germline V gene lookup returns CDR1 SEHNR and CDR2 FQNEAQ (reference sequence). The CDR3 is made up of 16 amino acids. The V end was cut by 3 bases, the J end by 0 bases, with 12 bases between. CDR3 residues: CASSFLRGDSYNEQFF. The CDR3 DNA reads as TGTGCCAGCAGCTTCCTCCGCGGCGACTCCTACAATGAGCAGTTCTTC.

This clone was seen only once. The chain is built from TRBV9 and TRBJ2-1; 7 bases fit TRBD2. This CDR3 is 17 amino acids long. J was trimmed by 0 bases and V by 3 bases; bases with no gene match: 9. Per germline, CDR1 SGDLS and CDR2 YYNGEE. The CDR3: CASSARGGISSYNEQFF. DNA for the CDR3: TGTGCCAGCAGCGCCCGCGGGGGTATCAGCTCCTACAATGAGCAGTTCTTC. Full variable domain (remainder filled in from reference TRBV9 and TRBJ2-1): DSGVTQTPKHLITATGQRVTLRCSPRSGDLSVYWYQQSLDQGLQFLIQYYNGEERAKGNILERFSAQQFPDLHSELNLSSLELGDSALYFCASSARGGISSYNEQFFGPGTRLTVL.

The chain carries TRBV6-5 and TRBJ2-5, with a possible D match to TRBD1 (6 bases). V lost 7 bases, J lost 2 bases, and 14 bases lay in between. CDR3 length equals 14 residues. The germline CDR1 and CDR2 sequences are MNHEY and SVGAGI. The CDR3 bases are TGTGCCAGCACCAGGGGAAACATTCAAGAGACCCAGTACTTC. Protein product: CASTRGNIQETQYF.

J is TRBJ1-1 and V is TRBV11-2, with TRBD1 identical over 8 bases. This CDR3 spans 14 amino acids. V gave up 5 bases and J gave up 4 bases; unmatched junction bases: 6. Germline lookup yields CDR1 SGHAT and CDR2 FQNNGV. The CDR3 DNA reads TGTGCCAGCAGCCCGGACAGGGCGGGCACTGAAGCTTTCTTT. Protein product: CASSPDRAGTEAFF.

This rearrangement joins TRBV11-2 to TRBJ2-1; no reliable D call. This CDR3 spans 17 amino acids. Germline V gene data show CDR1 as SGHAT and CDR2 as FQNNGV. Trimming shortened V by 5 bases and J by 0 bases, and 17 bases separated the two germline ends. The chain's CDR3 is CASSPTGLRSSYNEQFF. CDR3 coding DNA: TGTGCCAGCAGCCCCACTGGTTTGCGGAGCTCCTACAATGAGCAGTTCTTC.

The chain has TRBV6-6 and TRBJ1-2; D gene uncertain. The CDR3 is 15 amino acids. Germline lookup yields CDR1 MNHNY and CDR2 SVGAGI (reference sequence). The ends were cut back, 7 bases at V and 0 bases at J, with 15 bases in the middle. The CDR3 sequence is CASTQYAVSNYGYTF. In nucleotides, the CDR3 is TGTGCCAGCACCCAGTATGCAGTCTCTAACTATGGCTACACCTTC.

The chain links TRBV28 to TRBJ1-5, with 8 bases identical to TRBD1. V shed 4 bases and J 2 bases; nucleotides not matched to a gene: 7. Germline V gene data show CDR1 as MDHEN and CDR2 as SYDVKM. There are 16 residues in the CDR3. The CDR3 is CASSSPGTGGNQPQHF. CDR3 nucleotides: TGTGCCAGCAGTTCCCCCGGGACAGGAGGCAATCAGCCCCAGCATTTT.

A few counts support this clone. The chain couples TRBV10-3 to TRBJ2-6; D possibly uses TRBD1 or TRBD2 (5 bases each). In germline, CDR1 is ENHRY, CDR2 SYGVKD. The CDR3 spans 12 residues. Trimming shortened V by 2 bases and J by 17 bases, and 13 bases separated the two germline ends. In nucleotides, the CDR3 is TGTGCCATCAGTGAGGGGGCTGGACTGATGACTTTC. This gives the protein CAISEGAGLMTF.

The chain is built from TRBV6-6 and TRBJ2-3; D possibly matches TRBD1 or TRBD2 (5 bases each). Trimming pared 0 bases from V and 1 base from J, leaving 11 bases between. The germline gives CDR1 MNHNY, CDR2 SVGAGI (reference sequence). This CDR3 comprises 16 residues. The CDR3 region has the DNA TGTGCCAGCAGTTACTCGAGCCGAGGGGGCACAGATACGCAGTATTTT. Its protein product is CASSYSSRGGTDTQYF.

The V gene is TRBV2, the J gene TRBJ2-6; D is possibly TRBD1 or TRBD2 (5 bases each). Deletions cut 7 bases from V and 3 bases from J, with 10 bases between. This CDR3 comprises 14 residues. CDR1 and CDR2 from the germline V gene are SNHLY and FYNNEI. The CDR3 loop reads CASIRGRGANVLTF. The DNA for the CDR3 is TGTGCCAGCATAAGGGGACGTGGGGCCAACGTCCTGACTTTC. The full variable domain, with the rest looked up from reference TRBV2 and TRBJ2-6, is EPEVTQTPSHQVTQMGQEVILRCVPISNHLYFYWYRQILGQKVEFLVSFYNNEISEKSEIFDDQFSVERPDGSNFTLKIRSTKLEDSAMYFCASIRGRGANVLTFGAGSRLTVL.

The rearrangement joins TRBV9 to TRBJ2-1, with 11 bases fitting TRBD2. The CDR3 has 19 amino acids. CDR1 and CDR2 (germline): SGDLS, YYNGEE. J gave up 0 bases and V 4 bases, and 12 bases lay outside the gene matches. In DNA, the CDR3 is TGTGCCAGCAGCCCCCATAGGACTAGCGGGTTGAGCTCCTACAATGAGCAGTTCTTC. Translated: CASSPHRTSGLSSYNEQFF.

The chain uses TRBV4-3 and TRBJ2-6; D tentatively reads TRBD1 or TRBD2 (5 bases each). V lost 4 bases, J lost 0 bases, and 16 bases lay in between. CDR1 LGHNA and CDR2 YSLEER come from the germline V gene. There are 18 residues in the CDR3. CDR3 sequence (DNA): TGCGCCAGCAGCCGCTTTTTTCGGGGCCTCTCTGGGGCCAACGTCCTGACTTTC. It is translated as CASSRFFRGLSGANVLTF.

The genes are TRBV11-2 and TRBJ1-5, with D uncertain. Between the trimmed V and J ends, which lost 3 bases and 3 bases, there was a span of 12 bases. The CDR3 runs to 15 residues. The germline V gene encodes CDR1 SGHAT and CDR2 FQNNGV. CDR3 nucleotides: TGTGCCAGCAGCTTGGGCACAAGAAACAATCAGCCCCAGCATTTT. Translation: CASSLGTRNNQPQHF.

The rearrangement joins TRBV28 to TRBJ2-3; 9 bases line up with TRBD1. Germline V gene sequence: CDR1 MDHEN, CDR2 SYDVKM. CDR3 size: 15 residues. V trimming: 5 bases; J trimming: 6 bases; junction bases outside the gene matches: 9. The CDR3 region is CASSTQTGGWDTQYF. CDR3 DNA: TGTGCCAGCAGTACCCAGACAGGGGGTTGGGATACGCAGTATTTT. The variable domain in full, with the rest retrieved from reference TRBV28 and TRBJ2-3, is DVKVTQSSRYLVKRTGEKVFLECVQDMDHENMFWYRQDPGLGLRLIYFSYDVKMKEKGDIPEGYSVSREKKERFSLILESASTNQTSMYLCASSTQTGGWDTQYFGPGTRLTVL.

This chain uses TRBV5-1 with TRBJ2-3, with 8 bases fitting TRBD1. The CDR3 loop spans 13 amino acids. Trimming cost V 7 bases and J 2 bases; bases outside gene matches: 3. Germline CDR1 SGHRS, CDR2 YFSETQ. As DNA, the CDR3 is TGCGCCAGCGGACAGGGAGACACAGATACGCAGTATTTT. It translates to CASGQGDTDTQYF. The whole variable domain, remainder taken from reference TRBV5-1 and TRBJ2-3, is KAGVTQTPRYLIKTRGQQVTLSCSPISGHRSVSWYQQTPGQGLQFLFEYFSETQRNKGNFPGRFSGRQFSNSRSEMNVSTLELGDSALYLCASGQGDTDTQYFGPGTRLTVL.

Of note for this clone: This sample also contains other DNA sequences that code for the same CDR3. The chain carries TRBV27 and TRBJ2-5; possibly TRBD1 for D (5 bases). Per the germline V gene, CDR1 is MNHEY and CDR2 is SMNVEV (reference sequence). The CDR3 totals 12 residues. Deletions cut 4 bases from V and 5 bases from J, with 8 bases between. CDR3 sequence: CASSSSGETQYF. CDR3 nucleotides: TGTGCCAGCAGTTCTTCAGGGGAGACCCAGTACTTC.

A note on this clone: Other nucleotide sequences in the sample specify the same CDR3. The CDR3 sequence is CASSPLGYEQYF. CDR3 nucleotide sequence: TGTGCCAGCAGCCCCCTGGGCTACGAGCAGTACTTC. The rearrangement uses TRBV28 and TRBJ2-7; no clear D. Germline-derived CDR1 and CDR2 are MDHEN and SYDVKM. The CDR3 runs to 12 residues. V was pared by 6 bases and J by 3 bases, with 9 bases between.

The chain is built from TRBV18 and TRBJ2-7; 9 positions agree with TRBD1. V was pared by 3 bases and J by 2 bases, with 17 bases of the junction left unmatched. Germline assignment: CDR1 KGHSH and CDR2 LQKENI. This CDR3 is built from 19 residues. The CDR3 DNA sequence: TGTGCCAGCTCACCGGACCGCGCGAGGGACAGGGCTCCAGCCTACGAGCAGTACTTC. Residues: CASSPDRARDRAPAYEQYF.

The V gene is TRBV5-1, the J gene TRBJ2-5; no definite D call. The germline V and J ends were trimmed by 7 bases and 4 bases, with 14 bases remaining between them. This CDR3 has 13 amino acids. Germline V gives CDR1 SGHRS, CDR2 YFSETQ. The chain's CDR3 is CASPHGVRETQYF. CDR3 bases: TGCGCCAGCCCCCATGGGGTCCGAGAGACCCAGTACTTC.

This chain uses TRBV19 with TRBJ2-1, with D unresolved. The germline V and J ends were trimmed by 4 bases and 5 bases, with 12 bases remaining between them. CDR1 is LNHDA, CDR2 SQIVND, per germline (reference sequence). CDR3 size: 14 residues. CDR3 loop: CASSTTGRNNEQFF. CDR3 in DNA: TGTGCCAGTAGTACAACCGGCAGAAACAATGAGCAGTTCTTC.